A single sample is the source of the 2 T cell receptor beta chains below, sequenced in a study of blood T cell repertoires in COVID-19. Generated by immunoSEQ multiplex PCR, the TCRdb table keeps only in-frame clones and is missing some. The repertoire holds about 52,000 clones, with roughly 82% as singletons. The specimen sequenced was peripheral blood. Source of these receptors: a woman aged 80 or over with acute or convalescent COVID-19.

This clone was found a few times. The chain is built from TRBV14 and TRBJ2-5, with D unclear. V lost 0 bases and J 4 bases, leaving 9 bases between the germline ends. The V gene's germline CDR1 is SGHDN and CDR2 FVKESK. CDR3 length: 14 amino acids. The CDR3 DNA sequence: TGTGCCAGCAGCCAAGATCCGCGTCCAGAGACCCAGTACTTC. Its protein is CASSQDPRPETQYF.

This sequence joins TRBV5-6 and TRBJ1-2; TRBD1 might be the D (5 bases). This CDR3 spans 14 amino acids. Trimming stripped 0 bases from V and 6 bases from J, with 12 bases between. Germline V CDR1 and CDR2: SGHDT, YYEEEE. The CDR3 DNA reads TGTGCCAGCAGCTTGGGCAGGGCATTTGATGGCTACACCTTC. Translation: CASSLGRAFDGYTF.